Reported below is one TCR beta chain. The antigen is unknown. The source of the sample is a study of T cell responses to AZD1222 COVID-19 vaccine. Points from the study as a whole: Repertoires were collected only later (after the peak T cell response had occurred). Mostly white British, mostly female donors; authors suggested clonal diversity may be underestimated. Close to half of spike-specific TCRs reportedly recognize unmutated variant regions. Dominant at 160-218 and 743-854, vaccine-associated CD4 TCRs also spanned spike.

The repertoire was sequenced with immunoSEQ multiplex PCR; TCRdb's copy has only in-frame clones and lacks some. In the table there are over 150,000 clones, approximately 86% of which are singletons. The CDR3 runs to 12 residues. Trimming shortened V by 3 bases and J by 2 bases, and 5 bases separated the two germline ends. Germline V CDR1 and CDR2: MNHNS, SASEGT. This material consisted of peripheral blood, taken on day 0 of AZD1222 vaccination. The receptor was derived from an adult in good health. The V and J genes are TRBV6-1 and TRBJ2-7; perhaps D is TRBD1 or TRBD2 (5 bases each). CDR3 amino acids: CASSEGPYEQYF. In DNA form, the CDR3 reads TGTGCCAGCAGTGAGGGACCCTACGAGCAGTACTTC.